The entry below gives a single T cell receptor (beta chain) sequence along with its context. This specimen belongs to a study of T-cell memory formation after mild COVID-19. This CDR3 has 17 amino acids. In germline, CDR1 is SGHRS, CDR2 YFSETQ. The V gene end was trimmed by 4 bases and the J gene end by 4 bases; junction bases not matched to a gene: 10. Via MiXCR, TCRdb re-called the 5' RACE reads, giving one row per CDR3 protein. The table includes approximately 230,000 distinct CDR3 sequences, 16% detected once. The clonotype originates from a man aged 18 to 29 who had mild COVID-19 (a few samples of this study predate the infection). Cell type and time point are not known. The sequencing input was PBMCs or a T cell subset sorted from them (not recorded which). V is TRBV5-1 and J is TRBJ2-2; 10 bases map to TRBD2. The CDR3 DNA reads TGCGCCAGCAGCCCGGGGACTAGCGAATACCTCACCGGGGAGCTGTTTTTT. Translated, it gives CASSPGTSEYLTGELFF.